What follows are 6 T cell receptor beta chains derived from one specimen sequenced in a study of blood T cells in healthy people across ages. Combining a sample-barcoded 5' primer with a J-beta primer mix, a second PCR ran for about 6 to 12 cycles. TCRdb processed the 5' RACE reads anew with MiXCR; each CDR3 protein has one entry. The sample consists of about 680,000 distinct CDR3 sequences, around 49% of them appearing once. The sequencing sample was made of blood. The receptors derive from a woman in her sixties in good health.

This clonotype has a single count. The chain recombines TRBV5-6 with TRBJ2-7, with TRBD2 identical over 9 bases. Per the germline V gene, CDR1 is SGHDT and CDR2 is YYEEEE. The CDR3 extends over 15 amino acids. V lost 4 bases to trimming and J lost 1 base; unmatched junction nucleotides: 6. In DNA form, the CDR3 reads TGTGCCAGCAGCGATTGGACTAGCGTATCCTACGAGCAGTACTTC. This encodes CASSDWTSVSYEQYF.

The V and J genes are TRBV28 and TRBJ1-5; possible D gene TRBD1, 5 bases. V dropped 10 bases and J dropped 4 bases, with 23 bases sitting between them. This CDR3 spans 16 amino acids. CDR1 and CDR2 from the germline V gene are MDHEN and SYDVKM. The CDR3 region has the DNA TGTGCCACCTTGCCGACAGACCCCTTGACTAATCAGCCCCAGCATTTT. Protein sequence: CATLPTDPLTNQPQHF.

This chain links TRBV7-8 with TRBJ1-5; 7 bases map to TRBD1. CDR3 size: 14 residues. J gave up 9 bases and V 5 bases, and 10 bases lay outside the gene matches. From germline, CDR1 is SGHVS and CDR2 FQNEAQ. In nucleotides, the CDR3 is TGTGCCAGCAGCCAGGGGGGGTTGGGGCGGCCCCAGCATTTT. It specifies CASSQGGLGRPQHF.

This chain links TRBV6-2 or TRBV6-3 with TRBJ2-1; D might be TRBD1 or TRBD2, each matching 5 bases. Germline CDR1 reads MNHEY; CDR2 reads SVGEGT. V lost 4 bases and J 4 bases, leaving 11 bases between the germline ends. This CDR3 contains 14 residues. The CDR3 region has the DNA TGTGCCAGCAGTTCAGGGAGAGAATACAATGAGCAGTTCTTC. This gives the protein CASSSGREYNEQFF.

The rearrangement joins TRBV28 to TRBJ2-1, with TRBD2 matching 9 bases. The CDR3 consists of 15 residues. V lost 6 bases, J lost 8 bases, and 11 bases stayed unmatched. Germline V gene lookup returns CDR1 MDHEN and CDR2 SYDVKM. DNA of the CDR3: TGTGCCAGCAGGGCCCAGCGGGGGGCTGTGGATGAGCAGTTCTTC. Its translation is CASRAQRGAVDEQFF.

This clonotype was detected only a few times. The V call is TRBV24-1, the J call TRBJ2-1; TRBD1 aligns across 7 bases. The CDR3 covers 15 residues. In germline, CDR1 is KGHDR, CDR2 SFDVKD. Unmatched junction bases numbered 7, after V lost 1 base and J lost 8 bases. This CDR3 is CATSDLAQGIYEQFF. The CDR3 nucleotides read TGTGCCACCAGTGATTTAGCACAGGGGATCTATGAGCAGTTCTTC.